The entry below describes one T cell receptor beta chain. What it recognizes is unknown. Findings and caveats of the study: The larger cohort examined one V-J beta rearrangement, not whole repertoires.

CDR1 is SEHNR, CDR2 FQNEAQ, per germline (reference sequence). The CDR3 is 13 residues long. V was cut by 3 bases and J by 10 bases, with 10 bases left in between. Full-length variable regions came from constant-region reverse primers plus semi-nested Nested Universal Primer A PCR. TCRdb re-called the 5' RACE reads through MiXCR, storing one row per CDR3 protein. This sample carries some 64,000 distinct CDR3 sequences, around a fifth of them seen once, and the ten largest clones take 2.5% to 3%. The chain combines TRBV7-9 with TRBJ1-6; D remains unclear. The source of this sequence is a female donor with breast cancer. The sequenced sample was memory CD4+ T cells sorted from a lymph node. The subset is: memory CD4+ T cells, CD4+CD45RO+CD25-. The CDR3 reads CASSFEDYSPLHF. The CDR3 coding sequence is TGTGCCAGCAGCTTTGAGGACTACTCACCCCTCCACTTT.